Listed below are T cell receptor beta chains from one sample, sequenced in a study of human T cells and chemical hapten exposure. Each CDR3 protein is one row after TCRdb ran MiXCR on the RACE reads. The sample contains roughly 40,000 distinct CDR3 sequences, approximately 9% of which appear only once. This sample comprised whole blood, obtained in connection with sensitization to the hapten diphenylcyclopropenone (DPC). The receptors here all came from a woman in her forties with alopecia areata. Some clones in this sample may be carry-over from other donors' samples. Each CDR3 is given with its conserved first and last residue. The D gene is left open where the match is weak.

cdr3_aa v_call d_call j_call
CASSYDRGYSPLHF TRBV6-5 TRBD1 TRBJ1-6
CSVGEDIPGYTF TRBV29-1 - TRBJ1-2
CASSLAHHRVNRQETQYF TRBV7-9 - TRBJ2-5
CASSQDPGDTGELFF TRBV4-2 - TRBJ2-2
CATLRHTSSYEQYF TRBV28 - TRBJ2-7
CASTSTGGNQPQHF TRBV6-2/TRBV6-3 - TRBJ1-5
CASTGRPSGGYTF TRBV12-3/TRBV12-4 - TRBJ1-2
CASSVAGNSNQPQHF TRBV9 - TRBJ1-5
CASAIYEQYF TRBV7-9 - TRBJ2-7
CASSLRSPSSYNEQFF TRBV5-1 - TRBJ2-1
CATSDPLGTGLHGQYF TRBV24-1 TRBD1 TRBJ2-7
CASSWGLYNQPQHF TRBV27 - TRBJ1-5
CSVVGQGPAFF TRBV29-1 TRBD1 TRBJ1-1
CASSQDGGRIDYNEQFF TRBV4-3 - TRBJ2-1
CASSSQTGRGETQYF TRBV7-6 - TRBJ2-5
CSARGQREYEQYF TRBV20-1 TRBD1 TRBJ2-7
CASRKTGGGGYEQYF TRBV7-2 - TRBJ2-7
CASSILRTANSPLHF TRBV6-5 - TRBJ1-6
CSPMFVTEAFF TRBV20-1 - TRBJ1-1
CASSLGPLTDRQYF TRBV7-2 - TRBJ2-3
CASSHGGQEPTEAFF TRBV4-3 TRBD1 TRBJ1-1
CASSPIMTGTEAFF TRBV2 TRBD1 TRBJ1-1
CAWRVGYEQYF TRBV30 - TRBJ2-7
CASSLIAGGPSEQFF TRBV7-3 TRBD2 TRBJ2-1
CAWSPGQGAYEQYF TRBV30 TRBD1 TRBJ2-7
CASNEQSYEQFF TRBV2 - TRBJ2-1
CSVEVQDSLSGNTIYF TRBV29-1 - TRBJ1-3
CASARRPPNTGELFF TRBV7-2 - TRBJ2-2
CASSEVAGLAGAGTQYF TRBV2 TRBD2 TRBJ2-5
CASSDGQGSGELFF TRBV6-4 - TRBJ2-2
CASSQVTGGSYNEQFF TRBV4-1 TRBD2 TRBJ2-1
CASSLNDLPQYF TRBV5-1 - TRBJ2-3
CASINRPHYEQYF TRBV6-2/TRBV6-3 - TRBJ2-7
CASSPPERYEQYF TRBV13 - TRBJ2-7
CASSSGGQANYGYTF TRBV7-3 - TRBJ1-2
CASSLRGRAGELFF TRBV7-6 - TRBJ2-2
CSAKVGEKLFF TRBV20-1 - TRBJ1-4
CASSLDGPIGELFF TRBV18 - TRBJ2-2
CASSSPADGGNQPQHF TRBV7-9 - TRBJ1-5
CASSLPDGSYEQYF TRBV28 - TRBJ2-7
CSARGAGISDNEKLFF TRBV20-1 - TRBJ1-4
CASRGFVSGELFF TRBV7-9 - TRBJ2-2
CASSPGTVQHF TRBV7-9 TRBD1 TRBJ1-5
CSARVGQGDAGELFF TRBV20-1 TRBD1 TRBJ2-2
CASSPVGVGFHEQYF TRBV14 - TRBJ2-7
CASRTPRTGKDQDGGYTF TRBV6-5 TRBD1 TRBJ1-2
CSARTFRSNTGELFF TRBV20-1 - TRBJ2-2
CATSRVTDNEQFF TRBV15 - TRBJ2-1
CASHRDSSGANVLTF TRBV6-2/TRBV6-3 - TRBJ2-6
CASSLTSSGYTF TRBV5-6 - TRBJ1-2
CASSPRYGTGMNTEAFF TRBV5-1 TRBD1 TRBJ1-1
CASSKDRGNYEQYF TRBV6-5 TRBD1 TRBJ2-7